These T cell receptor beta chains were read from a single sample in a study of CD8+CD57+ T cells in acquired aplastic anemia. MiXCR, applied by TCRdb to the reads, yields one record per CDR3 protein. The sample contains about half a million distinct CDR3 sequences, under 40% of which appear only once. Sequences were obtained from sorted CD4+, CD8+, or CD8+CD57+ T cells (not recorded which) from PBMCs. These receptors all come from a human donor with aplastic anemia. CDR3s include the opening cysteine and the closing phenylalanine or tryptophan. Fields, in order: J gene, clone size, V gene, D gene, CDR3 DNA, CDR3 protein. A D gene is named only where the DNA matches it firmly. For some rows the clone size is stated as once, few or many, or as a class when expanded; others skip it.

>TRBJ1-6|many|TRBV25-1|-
TGTGCCAGCAGTGAAGACGGGCAAAGAATGTCACCCCTCCACTTT
CASSEDGQRMSPLHF
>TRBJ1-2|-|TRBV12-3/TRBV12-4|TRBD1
TGTGCCAGCAGTCTCTCTCGGGGACAGGCTAACTATGGCTACACCTTC
CASSLSRGQANYGYTF
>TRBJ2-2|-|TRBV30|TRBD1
TGTGCCTGGACCGGGACAGGAGGTTTGGGCCCCGGGGAGCTGTGTTTT
CAWTGTGGLGPGELCF
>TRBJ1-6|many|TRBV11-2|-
TGTGCCAGCAGTTCACAGGGATACGGCAATTCACCCCTCCACTTT
CASSSQGYGNSPLHF
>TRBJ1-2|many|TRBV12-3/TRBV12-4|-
TGTGCCAGCAGTTTAGCTGAGGTGGACGTTAACTATGGCTACACCTTC
CASSLAEVDVNYGYTF
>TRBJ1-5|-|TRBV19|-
TGTGCCAGTAGTATTATGGGATCGGGGGGCAATCAGCCCCAGCATTTT
CASSIMGSGGNQPQHF
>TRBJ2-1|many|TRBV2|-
TGTGCCAGCAGCCGCGCAGCTGCCTCCTACAATGAGCAGTTCTTC
CASSRAAASYNEQFF
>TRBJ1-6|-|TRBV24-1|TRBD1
TGTGCCACCAGTGACAAGGACAGGGTTGTTGATTCACCCCTCCACTTT
CATSDKDRVVDSPLHF
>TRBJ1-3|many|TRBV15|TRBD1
TGTGCCACCAGCCCTAACAGGGGGCAAGGAAACACCATATATTTT
CATSPNRGQGNTIYF
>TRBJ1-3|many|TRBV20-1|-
TGCAGTGCTAGGGACAGTCTTTTCTCTGGAAACACCATATATTTT
CSARDSLFSGNTIYF
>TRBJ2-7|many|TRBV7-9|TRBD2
TGTGCCAGCAGCTTAGGTGCTAGCGGGAGCTCCTACGAGCAGTACTTC
CASSLGASGSSYEQYF
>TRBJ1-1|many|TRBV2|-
TGTGCCAGCAGGGGGTATCCGAACACTGAAGCTTTCTTT
CASRGYPNTEAFF
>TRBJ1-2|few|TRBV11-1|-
TGTGCCAGCAGCTTAGTTGGCTCAGGGAACTATGGCTACACCTTC
CASSLVGSGNYGYTF
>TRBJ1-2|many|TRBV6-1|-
TGTGCCAGCGGGGCCTCTGGCTATGGCTACACCTTC
CASGASGYGYTF
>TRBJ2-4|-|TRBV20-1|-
TGCAGTGCTAGAGATCGGGGGCAGGGGAAAAACATTCAGTACTTC
CSARDRGQGKNIQYF
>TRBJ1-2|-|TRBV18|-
TGTGCCAGCTCACCACCGGCCGCGACTAACTATGGCTACACCTTC
CASSPPAATNYGYTF
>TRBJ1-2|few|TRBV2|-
TGTGCCAGCAGTACAGGGTTCGGCTACACCTTC
CASSTGFGYTF
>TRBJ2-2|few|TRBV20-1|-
TGCAGTGCTAGATTGCGGGATGGGGAGCTGTTTTTT
CSARLRDGELFF
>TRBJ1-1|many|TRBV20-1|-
TGCAGTGTTCGGGGAAGGGAGGCTGAAGCTTTCTTT
CSVRGREAEAFF
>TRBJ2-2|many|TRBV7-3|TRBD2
TGTGCCAGCAGCTTAAGGACTAGCACGAACACCGGGGAGCTGTTTTTT
CASSLRTSTNTGELFF